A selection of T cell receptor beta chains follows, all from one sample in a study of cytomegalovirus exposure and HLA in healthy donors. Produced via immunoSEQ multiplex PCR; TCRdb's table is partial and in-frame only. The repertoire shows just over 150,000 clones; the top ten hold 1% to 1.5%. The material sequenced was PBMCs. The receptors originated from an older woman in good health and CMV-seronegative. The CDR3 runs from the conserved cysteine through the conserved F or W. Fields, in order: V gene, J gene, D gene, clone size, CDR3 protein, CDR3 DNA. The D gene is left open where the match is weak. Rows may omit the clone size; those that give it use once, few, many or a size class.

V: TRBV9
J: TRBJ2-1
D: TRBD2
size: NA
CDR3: CASSALLAGVFSEQFF
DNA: TGTGCCAGCAGCGCCCTTTTAGCGGGAGTATTTAGTGAGCAGTTCTTC

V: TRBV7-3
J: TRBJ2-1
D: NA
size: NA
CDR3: CASSFTGQDNEQFF
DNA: TGTGCCAGCAGCTTTACAGGGCAGGACAATGAGCAGTTCTTC

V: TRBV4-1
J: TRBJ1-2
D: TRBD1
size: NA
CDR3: CARSQDRDRGRYTF
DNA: TGCGCCCGCAGCCAAGATAGGGACAGGGGACGCTACACCTTC

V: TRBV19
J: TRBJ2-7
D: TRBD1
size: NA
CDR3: CASSRDRDRSEQYF
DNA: TGTGCCAGTAGCCGGGACAGGGACAGGAGTGAGCAGTACTTC

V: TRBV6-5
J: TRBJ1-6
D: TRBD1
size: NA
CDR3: CASRRQGAGSPLHF
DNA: TGTGCCAGCAGACGACAGGGGGCGGGTTCACCCCTCCACTTT

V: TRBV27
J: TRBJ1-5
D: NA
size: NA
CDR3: CASRMGGSNQPQHF
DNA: TGTGCCAGCAGAATGGGGGGAAGCAATCAGCCCCAGCATTTT

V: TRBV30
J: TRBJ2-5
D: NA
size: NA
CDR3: CAWSVLSGQETQYF
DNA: TGTGCCTGGAGTGTACTTTCAGGCCAAGAGACCCAGTACTTC

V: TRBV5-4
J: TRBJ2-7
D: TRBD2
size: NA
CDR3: CASSLGGGSYEQYF
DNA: TGTGCCAGCAGCTTGGGCGGGGGGAGCTACGAGCAGTACTTC

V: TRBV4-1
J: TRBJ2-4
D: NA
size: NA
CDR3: CASSQRDNLAKNIQYF
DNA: TGCGCCAGCAGCCAACGGGACAACCTAGCCAAAAACATTCAGTACTTC

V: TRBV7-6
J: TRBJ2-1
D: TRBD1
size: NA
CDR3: CASSSGTGSGNEQFF
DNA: TGTGCCAGCAGCTCTGGGACAGGGTCGGGCAATGAGCAGTTCTTC

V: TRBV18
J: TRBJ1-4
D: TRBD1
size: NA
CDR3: CASSSLTGGSEKLFF
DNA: TGTGCCAGCTCTTCATTGACAGGGGGGTCAGAAAAACTGTTTTTT

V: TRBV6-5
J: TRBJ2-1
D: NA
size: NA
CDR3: CASSYSRQKSYNEQFF
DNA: TGTGCCAGCAGTTACTCGAGACAGAAATCCTACAATGAGCAGTTCTTC

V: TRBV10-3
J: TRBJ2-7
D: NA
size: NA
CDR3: CAISETGWGGTNYEQYF
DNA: TGTGCCATCAGTGAGACCGGATGGGGGGGCACCAACTACGAGCAGTACTTC

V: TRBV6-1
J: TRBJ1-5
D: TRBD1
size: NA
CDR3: CASSEAAPGQTNQPQHF
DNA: TGTGCCAGCAGTGAAGCTGCGCCGGGACAGACTAATCAGCCCCAGCATTTT

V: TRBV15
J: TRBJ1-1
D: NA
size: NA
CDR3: CATSRGPGQWGTEAFF
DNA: TGTGCCACCAGCAGAGGCCCTGGACAGTGGGGCACTGAAGCTTTCTTT

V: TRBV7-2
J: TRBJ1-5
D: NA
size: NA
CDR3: CASSLVHNQPQHF
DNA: TGTGCCAGCAGCTTAGTCCATAATCAGCCCCAGCATTTT

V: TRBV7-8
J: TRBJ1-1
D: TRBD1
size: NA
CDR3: CASSGTWDREAFF
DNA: TGTGCCAGCAGCGGAACTTGGGACAGAGAAGCTTTCTTT

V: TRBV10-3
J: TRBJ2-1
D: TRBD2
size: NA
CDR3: CAISSRLAGTRNEQFF
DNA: TGTGCCATCAGTAGCAGACTAGCGGGAACAAGAAATGAGCAGTTCTTC

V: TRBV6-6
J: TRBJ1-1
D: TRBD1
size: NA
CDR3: CASSGQGRPEAFF
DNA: TGTGCCAGCAGCGGACAGGGAAGGCCTGAAGCTTTCTTT

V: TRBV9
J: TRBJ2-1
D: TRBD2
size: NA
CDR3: CASSRGASVNEQFF
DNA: TGTGCCAGTTCGCGGGGGGCTAGCGTAAATGAGCAGTTCTTC

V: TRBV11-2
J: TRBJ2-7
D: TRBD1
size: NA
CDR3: CASSLTGTGGDEQYF
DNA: TGTGCCAGCAGCTTGACCGGGACAGGGGGTGACGAGCAGTACTTC

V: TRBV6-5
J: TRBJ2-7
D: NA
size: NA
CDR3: CASSQGSSYEQYF
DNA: TGTGCCAGCAGTCAGGGGTCCTCCTACGAGCAGTACTTC

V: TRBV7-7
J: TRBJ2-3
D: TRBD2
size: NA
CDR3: CASSSTSGGEVDTQYF
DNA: TGTGCCAGCAGCTCGACTAGCGGGGGAGAGGTAGATACGCAGTATTTT

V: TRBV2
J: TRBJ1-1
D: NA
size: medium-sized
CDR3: CASSEQGTTTEAFF
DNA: TGTGCCAGCAGTGAACAGGGGACAACCACTGAAGCTTTCTTT

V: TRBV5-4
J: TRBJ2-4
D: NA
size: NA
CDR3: CASSLVGSGFQYF
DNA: TGTGCCAGCAGCTTGGTCGGGAGTGGGTTTCAGTACTTC

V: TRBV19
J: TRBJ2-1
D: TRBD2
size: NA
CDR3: CASGRDGTSGREYNEQFF
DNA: TGTGCCAGTGGTCGTGATGGGACTAGCGGGAGAGAATACAATGAGCAGTTCTTC

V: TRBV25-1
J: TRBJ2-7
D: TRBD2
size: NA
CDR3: CASSGGGRQYF
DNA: TGTGCCAGCAGTGGGGGGGGGAGGCAGTACTTC

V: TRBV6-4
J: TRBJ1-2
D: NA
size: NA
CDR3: CASSDCEAVPVKPYGYTF
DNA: TGTGCCAGCAGTGACTGCGAGGCCGTACCTGTCAAACCCTATGGCTACACCTTC

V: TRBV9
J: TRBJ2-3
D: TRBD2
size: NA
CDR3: CASSVGIWDREVLADTQYF
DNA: TGTGCCAGCAGCGTAGGAATCTGGGACCGGGAGGTTCTGGCAGATACGCAGTATTTT

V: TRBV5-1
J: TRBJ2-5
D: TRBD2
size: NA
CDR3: CASSLGLAGLGLQETQYF
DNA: TGCGCCAGCAGCTTGGGACTAGCGGGATTGGGCCTACAAGAGACCCAGTACTTC

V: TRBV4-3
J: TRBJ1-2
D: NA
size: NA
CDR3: CASSQDFGRGYGYTF
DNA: TGCGCCAGCAGCCAAGATTTTGGGCGGGGATATGGCTACACCTTC

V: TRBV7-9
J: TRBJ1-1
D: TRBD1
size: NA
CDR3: CASSFWTGIPEAFF
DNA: TGTGCCAGCAGCTTTTGGACAGGGATCCCTGAAGCTTTCTTT

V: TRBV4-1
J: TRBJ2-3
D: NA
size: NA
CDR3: CASSQAGVHTDTQYF
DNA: TGCGCCAGCAGCCAAGCGGGGGTACACACAGATACGCAGTATTTT

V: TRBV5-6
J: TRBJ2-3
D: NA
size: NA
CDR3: CASSFRKRGSTDTQYF
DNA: TGTGCCAGCAGCTTTAGAAAACGGGGGAGCACAGATACGCAGTATTTT

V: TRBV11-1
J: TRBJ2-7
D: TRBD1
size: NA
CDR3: CASSLERGRTYEQYF
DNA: TGTGCCAGCAGCCTCGAAAGGGGGCGCACCTACGAGCAGTACTTC

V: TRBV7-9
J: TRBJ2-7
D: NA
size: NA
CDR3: CASSLDLRGGEQYF
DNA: TGTGCCAGCAGCTTAGACCTCAGGGGCGGCGAGCAGTACTTC

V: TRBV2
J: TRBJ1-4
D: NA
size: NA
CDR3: CASIGATNEKLFF
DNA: TGTGCCAGCATAGGGGCAACTAATGAAAAACTGTTTTTT

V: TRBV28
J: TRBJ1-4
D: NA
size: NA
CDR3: CASSEPQLVNEKLFF
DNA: TGTGCCAGCAGCGAGCCACAGTTAGTAAATGAAAAACTGTTTTTT

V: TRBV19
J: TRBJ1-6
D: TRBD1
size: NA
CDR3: CASSIGGTVFNSPLHF
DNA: TGTGCCAGTAGTATAGGGGGGACAGTCTTTAATTCACCCCTCCACTTT

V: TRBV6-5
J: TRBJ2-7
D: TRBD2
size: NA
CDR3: CASSPRLAGMSEQYF
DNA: TGTGCCAGCAGTCCCAGACTAGCGGGAATGAGCGAGCAGTACTTC

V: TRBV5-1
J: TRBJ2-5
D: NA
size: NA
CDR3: CASSPRDSRSGTQYF
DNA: TGCGCCAGCAGCCCCCGGGACTCCCGTTCGGGGACCCAGTACTTC

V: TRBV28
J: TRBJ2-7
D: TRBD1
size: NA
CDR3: CASSFGGTGRPSFSYEQYF
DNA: TGTGCCAGCAGTTTCGGCGGGACAGGCCGACCCAGTTTCTCCTACGAGCAGTACTTC

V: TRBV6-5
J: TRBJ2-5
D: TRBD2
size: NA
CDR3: CASRSLAARETQYF
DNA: TGTGCCAGCAGATCCCTAGCGGCCAGGGAGACCCAGTACTTC

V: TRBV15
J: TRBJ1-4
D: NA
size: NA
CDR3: CATSQFPNEKLFF
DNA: TGTGCCACGAGCCAGTTCCCGAATGAAAAACTGTTTTTT

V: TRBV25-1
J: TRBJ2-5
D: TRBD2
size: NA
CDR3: CASSSPRLARETQYF
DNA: TGTGCCAGCAGTTCCCCCCGACTAGCGCGGGAGACCCAGTACTTC

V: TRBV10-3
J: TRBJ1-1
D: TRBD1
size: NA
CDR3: CAISEQGAPLMNTEAFF
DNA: TGTGCCATCAGTGAACAGGGGGCGCCCTTGATGAACACTGAAGCTTTCTTT

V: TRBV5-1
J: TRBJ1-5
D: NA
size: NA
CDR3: CASSLEGGNQPQHF
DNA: TGCGCCAGCAGCTTGGAAGGGGGCAATCAGCCCCAGCATTTT

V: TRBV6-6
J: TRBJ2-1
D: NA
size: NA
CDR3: CASSYLVLSSYNEQFF
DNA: TGTGCCAGCAGTTACCTTGTTCTGAGCTCCTACAATGAGCAGTTCTTC

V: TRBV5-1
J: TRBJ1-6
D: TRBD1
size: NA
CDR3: CASSLEDRAHYSPLHF
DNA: TGCGCCAGCAGCCTTGAAGACAGGGCGCATTATTCACCCCTCCACTTT

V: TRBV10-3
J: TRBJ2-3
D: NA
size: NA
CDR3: CAISPRTGADTQYF
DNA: TGTGCCATCAGCCCACGAACAGGCGCGGATACGCAGTATTTT

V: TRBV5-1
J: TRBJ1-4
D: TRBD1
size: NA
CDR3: CASRPGQGITEKLFF
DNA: TGCGCCAGCCGCCCAGGACAGGGAATTACAGAAAAACTGTTTTTT

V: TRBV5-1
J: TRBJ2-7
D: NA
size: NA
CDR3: CASSLVLSSYEQYF
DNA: TGCGCCAGCAGCTTGGTTCTCAGTTCCTACGAGCAGTACTTC

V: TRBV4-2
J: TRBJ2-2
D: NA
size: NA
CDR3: CASSQGVCLMTTTGELFF
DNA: TGTGCCAGCAGCCAAGGGGTGTGCCTGATGACTACCACCGGGGAGCTGTTTTTT